Shown below are 15 T cell receptor beta chains from a single sample sequenced in a study of T cell repertoires in cytomegalovirus infection. In TCRdb, the reads were re-called with MiXCR into one record per CDR3 protein. The sample has 300,000 or so distinct CDR3 sequences; roughly 24% are singletons. Sequencing was carried out using PBMCs. The receptors originated from a human donor in good health (CMV status not recorded). Some clones in this sample may be carry-over from other donors' samples.

This clonotype was detected a few times. The gene calls are TRBV7-2 and TRBJ1-5; no firm D call. V shed 4 bases and J shed 2 bases, with 12 bases lying between them. This CDR3 is built from 15 residues. Germline V gene data show CDR1 as SGHTA and CDR2 as FQGNSA. The CDR3 DNA sequence: TGTGCCAGCAGCTCGGCCCGGGGTCGCAATCAGCCCCAGCATTTT. It specifies CASSSARGRNQPQHF.

This clonotype was counted a few times. V usage is TRBV6-1 and J usage is TRBJ2-1, with D possibly being TRBD2 (6 bases). Germline V gene sequence: CDR1 MNHNS, CDR2 SASEGT. V lost 0 bases, J lost 8 bases, and 17 bases lay in between. This CDR3 region has 16 residues. DNA for the CDR3: TGTGCCAGCAGTGAAGCGGGCGGGGCCTCCTATTATGAGCAGTTCTTC. Protein: CASSEAGGASYYEQFF.

CDR3 sequence (DNA): TGCGCCAGCAGTGAGGGACAGGGGAAAGAGACCCAGTACTTC. Translating it yields CASSEGQGKETQYF. This chain links TRBV10-1 with TRBJ2-5; the match to TRBD1 covers 9 bases. V trimming: 2 bases; J trimming: 3 bases; junction bases outside the gene matches: 1. Germline V gene sequence: CDR1 WNHNN, CDR2 SYGVQD (reference sequence). This CDR3 is 14 amino acids long.

A few counts support this clonotype. The chain uses TRBV6-2 or TRBV6-3 and TRBJ2-5; D gene ambiguous. This CDR3 has 14 residues. CDR1 is MNHEY and CDR2 is SVGEGT in the germline V gene. The V and J ends lost 7 bases and 5 bases respectively, with 17 bases between them. The CDR3 loop reads CASNNALPWETQYF. Written as DNA, the CDR3 is TGTGCCAGCAACAACGCGCTTCCTTGGGAGACCCAGTACTTC.

This clonotype was detected only once. The chain combines TRBV20-1 with TRBJ2-5, with D possibly being TRBD1 (6 bases). Germline CDR1 reads DFQATT; CDR2 reads SNEGSKA (reference sequence). CDR3 size: 15 residues. The ends were cut back, 0 bases at V and 3 bases at J, with 14 bases in the middle. CDR3 DNA: TGCAGTGCTAGAGATCCGGGCAGGGGCAAAGAGACCCAGTACTTC. Its translation is CSARDPGRGKETQYF.

The J gene is TRBJ1-1, the V gene TRBV7-9; no definite D call. Germline loops: CDR1 SEHNR, CDR2 FQNEAQ (reference sequence). The CDR3 extends over 16 amino acids. V was pared by 5 bases and J by 1 base, with 17 bases between. The CDR3 region has the DNA TGTGCCAGCAGCCCCCGACGAGCGGGGTCGAACACTGAAGCTTTCTTT. Protein product: CASSPRRAGSNTEAFF.

This clonotype was detected ten times or more. V is TRBV11-2 and J is TRBJ2-7, with D perhaps being TRBD1 or TRBD2 (6 bases each). The CDR3 has 16 residues. Germline lookup yields CDR1 SGHAT and CDR2 FQNNGV. Trimming left V 2 bases short and J 6 bases short, with 20 bases between. CDR3 amino acids: CASSLSLGGALSEQYF. The DNA for the CDR3 is TGTGCCAGCAGCTTATCCCTCGGGGGCGCCTTGAGCGAGCAGTACTTC.

This clonotype came up many times. This chain links TRBV7-2 with TRBJ2-1, with 7 bases lining up with TRBD2. Germline assignment: CDR1 SGHTA and CDR2 FQGNSA. Trimming removed 1 base from V and 8 bases from J; junction bases left unmatched: 11. This CDR3 has 16 residues. The CDR3 coding sequence is TGTGCCAGCAGCTTAGGGGCCGAGGGTGCGGGAGATGAGCAGTTCTTC. It translates to CASSLGAEGAGDEQFF.

Many counts were recorded for this clonotype. The junction departs from the called germline gene at one end, perhaps through a read error. This chain connects TRBV7-9 to TRBJ2-1; 9 bases agree with TRBD2. This CDR3 is built from 13 residues. The germline V gene has CDR1 SEHNR and CDR2 FQNEAQ (reference sequence). This CDR3 reads CASSLAGINEQFF. The DNA for the CDR3 is TGTGCCAGCAGCCTAGCGGGGATCAATGAGCAGTTCTTC.

In this sample, this clonotype turned up a few times. V and J are TRBV14 and TRBJ2-6; D gene uncertain. The germline gives CDR1 SGHDN, CDR2 FVKESK. The CDR3 sequence is 14 residues long. Between the trimmed V and J ends, which lost 1 base and 3 bases, there was a span of 4 bases. This CDR3 is CASSQVGGANVLTF. In DNA, the CDR3 is TGTGCCAGCAGCCAAGTGGGTGGGGCCAACGTCCTGACTTTC.

This clonotype appeared many times. The V gene is TRBV28, the J gene TRBJ2-1; 12 bases fit TRBD1. The CDR3 is 12 residues long. Germline loops: CDR1 MDHEN, CDR2 SYDVKM. Unmatched junction bases numbered 6, after V lost 11 bases and J lost 10 bases. This CDR3 reads CAGGTGGPEQFF. The CDR3, as DNA: TGTGCCGGAGGGACAGGGGGCCCCGAGCAGTTCTTC.

The chain links TRBV29-1 to TRBJ2-1; 7 nucleotides line up with TRBD1. V lost 7 bases and J lost 9; bases outside the gene matches: 15. CDR3 length: 14 residues. Germline loops: CDR1 SQVTM, CDR2 ANQGSEA. The CDR3 coding sequence is TGCAGCGCCATTATGGGGGACAGAGCTACTGAGCAGTTCTTC. Encoded protein: CSAIMGDRATEQFF.

The genes are TRBV28 and TRBJ2-1; no reliable D call. Germline V gene lookup returns CDR1 MDHEN and CDR2 SYDVKM. CDR3 length: 12 residues. Trimming took 7 bases from V and 9 from J, leaving 13 bases between them. This CDR3 is CASTASWREQFF. The CDR3 DNA follows: TGTGCCAGCACTGCCTCATGGCGTGAGCAGTTCTTC.

The chain has TRBV27 and TRBJ1-1; maybe TRBD1 (6 bases). This CDR3 spans 16 amino acids. V was pared by 8 bases and J by 1 base, with 20 bases between. The germline V gene encodes CDR1 MNHEY and CDR2 SMNVEV (reference sequence). CDR3 DNA: TGTGCCAGCTGCTCAGGGGTAAAAGGGAGGAACACTGAAGCTTTCTTT. Translated, it gives CASCSGVKGRNTEAFF.

This clonotype was counted many times. The CDR3 protein is CASSSEQGYGYTF. CDR3 DNA sequence: TGTGCCAGCAGCTCAGAACAGGGTTATGGCTACACCTTC. This chain joins TRBV7-9 and TRBJ1-2, with a weak D call TRBD1 (6 bases). Trimming shortened V by 4 bases and J by 5 bases, and 11 bases separated the two germline ends. Germline CDR1 SEHNR, CDR2 FQNEAQ (reference sequence). The CDR3 length is 13 residues. Looking up the rest from reference TRBV7-9 and TRBJ1-2 gives the full variable domain: DTGVSQNPRHKITKRGQNVTFRCDPISEHNRLYWYRQTLGQGPEFLTYFQNEAQLEKSRLLSDRFSAERPKGSFSTLEIQRTEQGDSAMYLCASSSEQGYGYTFGSGTRLTVV.